This entry lists 15 T cell receptor beta chains sequenced from one sample in a study of PD-L1 blockade in urothelial cancer. The time point is: peripheral blood 6 weeks after treatment start. Libraries were prepared by immunoSEQ multiplex PCR; TCRdb keeps only in-frame clonotypes and omits some of them. The table lists approximately 40,000 clones, roughly 90% of them singletons. Sequencing was performed on PBMCs, taken around atezolizumab (anti-PD-L1) treatment. The source is a man in his 60s with urothelial cancer.

This clone was recorded once. V usage is TRBV2 and J usage is TRBJ2-7; 8 bases agree with TRBD1. This CDR3 region has 13 residues. V dropped 6 bases and J dropped 7; count of bases not matched to a gene: 8. CDR1 and CDR2 (germline): SNHLY, FYNNEI. DNA of the CDR3: TGTGCCAGCAGAGCCGGACAGGGTCGGGAGCAGTACTTC. Its protein is CASRAGQGREQYF. Full variable domain (outside the CDR3, taken from reference TRBV2 and TRBJ2-7): EPEVTQTPSHQVTQMGQEVILRCVPISNHLYFYWYRQILGQKVEFLVSFYNNEISEKSEIFDDQFSVERPDGSNFTLKIRSTKLEDSAMYFCASRAGQGREQYFGPGTRLTVT.

The gene calls are TRBV9 and TRBJ2-6; weak D call: TRBD1 (6 bases). The length of the CDR3 is 17 residues. Germline V gene sequence: CDR1 SGDLS, CDR2 YYNGEE. The V gene lost 4 bases and the J gene lost 0 bases, with 14 bases spanning the gap. The CDR3 protein is CASSPMVRGSGANVLTF. The CDR3 nucleotides are TGTGCCAGCAGCCCCATGGTCAGGGGCTCTGGGGCCAACGTCCTGACTTTC.

The chain uses TRBV30 and TRBJ1-5; 8 bases align to TRBD1. The CDR3 runs 15 residues. The germline V gene has CDR1 GTSNPN and CDR2 SVGIG (reference sequence). J lost 3 bases, V lost 4 bases, and 8 bases had no gene match. CDR3 nucleotide sequence: TGTGCCTGGACCCTAGGGACAGGTTACAATCAGCCCCAGCATTTT. This sequence encodes CAWTLGTGYNQPQHF.

The chain joins TRBV5-4 to TRBJ2-1; 7 nucleotides line up with TRBD1. V lost 3 bases and J lost 7; bases outside the gene matches: 4. CDR3 size: 13 residues. The germline gives CDR1 SGHNT, CDR2 YYREEE (reference sequence). In nucleotides, the CDR3 is TGTGCCAGCAGCTGGACACAGGGGAATGAGCAGTTCTTC. Residues: CASSWTQGNEQFF.

The CDR3 DNA sequence: TGTGCCAGCAGAGGGACTAGCGGGGGGGACGAGCAGTACTTC. Protein sequence: CASRGTSGGDEQYF. The genes are TRBV2 and TRBJ2-7; 16 positions match TRBD2. CDR1 is SNHLY, CDR2 FYNNEI, per germline. Trimming took 6 bases from V and 5 from J; bases not matched to a gene: 1. CDR3 length: 14 amino acids.

The V call is TRBV7-2, the J call TRBJ1-3; 7 bases agree with TRBD1. This CDR3 contains 14 residues. The germline gives CDR1 SGHTA, CDR2 FQGNSA. V dropped 6 bases and J dropped 2; count of bases not matched to a gene: 4. The CDR3 protein is CASRSGQAGNTIYF. The CDR3 region has the DNA TGTGCCAGCAGAAGCGGACAGGCTGGAAACACCATATATTTT.

The sample holds a few counts of this clone. The J gene is TRBJ1-1, the V gene TRBV6-1, with 7 bases fitting TRBD1. The V and J ends lost 7 bases and 4 bases, in that order; junction bases with no gene match: 9. Germline CDR1 MNHNS, CDR2 SASEGT. The CDR3 has 14 residues. For the CDR3, the DNA is TGTGCCAGCATCAGAGGGGGCGCGGGCACTGAAGCTTTCTTT. Translated: CASIRGGAGTEAFF.

The chain joins TRBV7-9 to TRBJ1-2; 12 nucleotides line up with TRBD1. CDR1 is SEHNR and CDR2 is FQNEAQ in the germline V gene (reference sequence). The CDR3 spans 16 residues. The ends lost 2 bases at V and 6 bases at J; junction bases unmatched: 7. This CDR3 reads CASSLLGTGGVHGYTF. In DNA form, the CDR3 reads TGTGCCAGCAGCTTACTCGGGACAGGGGGCGTCCATGGCTACACCTTC.

This clone was counted only a few times. The chain couples TRBV18 to TRBJ2-5; D possibly corresponds to TRBD2 (5 bases). V was pared by 2 bases and J by 3 bases, with 10 bases between. CDR3 length: 14 residues. Germline V gene sequence: CDR1 KGHSH, CDR2 LQKENI. This CDR3 reads CASSPGGRKETQYF. CDR3 in DNA: TGTGCCAGCTCACCAGGAGGTCGGAAAGAGACCCAGTACTTC.

This clone was counted a single time. The V and J genes are TRBV5-1 and TRBJ2-4, with 10 positions matching TRBD1. The V and J ends lost 0 bases and 1 base, in that order; junction bases with no gene match: 1. The CDR3 runs to 16 residues. Germline CDR1 and CDR2: SGHRS and YFSETQ. The CDR3 loop reads CASSLVGQGAKNIQYF. The CDR3 DNA reads TGCGCCAGCAGCTTGGTGGGACAGGGGGCCAAAAACATTCAGTACTTC.

This clone showed up just a few times. The chain has TRBV30 and TRBJ1-1, with D possibly TRBD1 on 6 matching bases. Germline V CDR1 and CDR2: GTSNPN, SVGIG (reference sequence). The CDR3 consists of 13 residues. V was clipped by 1 base and J by 5 bases, with 11 bases between them. The CDR3 DNA sequence: TGTGCCTGGAGTGAGGGGGAGGGTACTGAAGCTTTCTTT. Translating gives CAWSEGEGTEAFF.

The chain recombines TRBV25-1 with TRBJ2-2, with 10 bases matching TRBD1. The CDR3 contains 17 residues. Per germline, CDR1 MGHDK and CDR2 SYGVNS. With V trimmed by 3 bases and J by 0 bases, 4 bases remained unmatched. The CDR3 loop is CASSDGTGASNTGELFF. CDR3 DNA: TGTGCCAGCAGTGACGGGACAGGGGCTTCGAACACCGGGGAGCTGTTTTTT.

This chain joins TRBV2 and TRBJ1-1, with D perhaps TRBD1 (5 bases). CDR3 length: 11 residues. Germline CDR1 reads SNHLY; CDR2 reads FYNNEI. Trimming pared 6 bases from V and 11 bases from J, leaving 13 bases between. Written as DNA, the CDR3 is TGTGCCAGCAGCCGGGACTTTGTGGCTTTCTTT. Residues: CASSRDFVAFF.

This chain connects TRBV19 to TRBJ1-2; TRBD1 might be the D (6 bases). The germline CDR1 and CDR2 sequences are LNHDA and SQIVND (reference sequence). Trimming pared 5 bases from V and 8 bases from J, leaving 15 bases between. The CDR3 consists of 13 residues. The chain's CDR3 is CASSANRVEGYTF. As DNA, the CDR3 is TGTGCCAGTAGTGCAAACAGGGTGGAGGGCTACACCTTC.

The rearrangement uses TRBV5-6 and TRBJ2-2, with TRBD2 identical over 9 bases. The germline V gene encodes CDR1 SGHDT and CDR2 YYEEEE. The V and J ends lost 4 bases and 7 bases, in that order; junction bases with no gene match: 11. The CDR3 extends over 16 amino acids. The CDR3 coding sequence is TGTGCCAGCAGCCTGGGGTCCGCGGGAGGGAACGGGGAGCTGTTTTTT. The encoded protein is CASSLGSAGGNGELFF.